This TCR beta chain was identified in a study of blood T cell repertoires in COVID-19. Study-wide context: The United States, Italy and Spain were the sources of the acute and convalescent COVID-19 samples. PBMCs, B-cell-depleted T cells, or T cells provided the cDNA or gDNA that made up the material.

Authors' processing steps: How many nucleated cells were present was estimated from reference gene primer amplification. Sequencing used immunoSEQ multiplex PCR; TCRdb keeps in-frame clones, though not all of them. That table gives V, J and clone size, and the DNA gave D and trimming. The sample contains roughly 180,000 clones, about 70% of which appear only once. V dropped 0 bases and J dropped 1 base, with 11 bases sitting between them. There are 16 residues in the CDR3. Germline lookup yields CDR1 LNHNV and CDR2 YYDKDF (reference sequence). The chain combines TRBV15 with TRBJ2-3; D perhaps matches TRBD2 (6 bases). The clonotype originates from a woman aged 50 to 60 with active or convalescent COVID-19. Sequenced input: peripheral blood. The CDR3 spells CATSRDDGGGTDTQYF. For the CDR3, the DNA is TGTGCCACCAGCAGAGATGACGGGGGTGGCACAGATACGCAGTATTTT.